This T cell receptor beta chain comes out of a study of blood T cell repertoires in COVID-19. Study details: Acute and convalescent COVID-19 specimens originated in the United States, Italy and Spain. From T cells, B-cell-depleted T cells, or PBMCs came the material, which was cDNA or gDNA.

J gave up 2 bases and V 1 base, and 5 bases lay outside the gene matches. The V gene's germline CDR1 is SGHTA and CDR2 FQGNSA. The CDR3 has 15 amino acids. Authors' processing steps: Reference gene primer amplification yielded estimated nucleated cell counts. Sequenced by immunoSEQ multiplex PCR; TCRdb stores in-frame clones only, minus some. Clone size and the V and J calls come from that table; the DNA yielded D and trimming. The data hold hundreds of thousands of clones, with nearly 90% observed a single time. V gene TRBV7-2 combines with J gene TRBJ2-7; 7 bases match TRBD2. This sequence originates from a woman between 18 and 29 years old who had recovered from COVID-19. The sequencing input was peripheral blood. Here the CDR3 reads CASSLGSSGTYEQYF. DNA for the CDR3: TGTGCCAGCAGCTTAGGGTCTAGCGGAACCTACGAGCAGTACTTC.